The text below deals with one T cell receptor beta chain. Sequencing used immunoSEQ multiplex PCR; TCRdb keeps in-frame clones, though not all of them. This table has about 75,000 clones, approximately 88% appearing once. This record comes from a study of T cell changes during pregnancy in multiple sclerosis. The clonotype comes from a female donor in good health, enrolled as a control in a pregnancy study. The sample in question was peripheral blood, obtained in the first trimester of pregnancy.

CDR3 residues: CASSPLSGTSRTDTQYF. The CDR3 DNA reads as TGTGCCAGCTCACCATTATCTGGGACTAGCCGCACAGATACGCAGTATTTT. The V gene is TRBV18, the J gene TRBJ2-3; 9 positions match TRBD2. The V and J ends lost 2 bases and 1 base, in that order; junction bases with no gene match: 7. CDR3 size: 17 residues. Germline values: CDR1 KGHSH, CDR2 LQKENI.